One sample yielded the 8 T cell receptor beta chains listed below, sequenced in a study of CD8 T cells in Susac syndrome. Random hexamers served to reverse transcribe roughly 0.5 to 1 ug RNA. Each CDR3 protein is one row after TCRdb ran MiXCR on the immunoSEQ multiplex PCR reads. Seen here are some 180,000 distinct CDR3 sequences, 90% to 95% observed once, and the top ten hold 0.099%. The sample comprised CD4+ T cells from PBMCs. These receptors were obtained from a human donor with Susac syndrome.

The rearrangement uses TRBV6-6 and TRBJ2-3; TRBD1 aligns across 7 bases. J gave up 0 bases and V 4 bases, and 1 base lay outside the gene matches. Germline CDR1 and CDR2: MNHNY and SVGAGI (reference sequence). The CDR3 loop spans 14 amino acids. CDR3 in amino acids: CASSWGQSTDTQYF. CDR3 DNA: TGTGCCAGCAGTTGGGGACAGAGCACAGATACGCAGTATTTT.

V is TRBV5-6 and J is TRBJ1-6, with 8 bases lining up with TRBD1. The junction had 3 bases not matched to a gene; V was cut back by 2 bases and J by 8 bases. Germline CDR1 and CDR2: SGHDT and YYEEEE. The CDR3 runs to 14 residues. The CDR3 loop is CASSFRTGHSPLHF. The CDR3 nucleotides read TGTGCCAGCAGCTTTCGGACAGGGCATTCACCCCTCCACTTT. Together with reference TRBV5-6 and TRBJ1-6, the CDR3 gives the full variable domain: DAGVTQSPTHLIKTRGQQVTLRCSPKSGHDTVSWYQQALGQGPQFIFQYYEEEERQRGNFPDRFSGHQFPNYSSELNVNALLLGDSALYLCASSFRTGHSPLHFGNGTRLTVT.

J is TRBJ2-3 and V is TRBV3-1; 8 bases map to TRBD2. After removal of 3 bases from V and 0 bases from J, the junction contained 11 bases not matched to a gene. Per germline, CDR1 LGHDT and CDR2 YNNKEL (reference sequence). This CDR3 is built from 18 residues. The CDR3 protein is CASSQASLVAGSTDTQYF. For the CDR3, the DNA is TGTGCCAGCAGCCAGGCTTCCCTAGTAGCGGGGAGCACAGATACGCAGTATTTT.

The chain employs TRBV4-3 and TRBJ2-7, with no clear D. Germline V gives CDR1 LGHNA, CDR2 YSLEER. The CDR3 sequence is 13 residues long. V was pared by 0 bases and J by 3 bases, with 6 bases between. CDR3 sequence (DNA): TGCGCCAGCAGCCAAGACAGAGACTACGAGCAGTACTTC. Translated, it gives CASSQDRDYEQYF.

The chain links TRBV9 to TRBJ1-2, with 9 bases aligning to TRBD1. The CDR3 consists of 15 residues. V shed 3 bases, J shed 8 bases, and the junction held 11 bases outside the gene matches. CDR1 and CDR2 (germline): SGDLS, YYNGEE. The CDR3 DNA reads TGTGCCAGCAGCGCACTTCTCGGGACAGGGTCGGGCTACACCTTC. This translates into CASSALLGTGSGYTF.

The chain employs TRBV6-2 or TRBV6-3 and TRBJ1-1; D is ambiguous. Germline CDR1 and CDR2: MNHEY and SVGEGT. The CDR3 is made up of 11 amino acids. V lost 11 bases and J lost 11, with 18 bases in between. The CDR3 is CASSQMRRAFF. In DNA, the CDR3 is TGTGCCTCCTCCCAAATGAGGCGGGCTTTCTTT.

This chain uses TRBV3-1 with TRBJ2-5; TRBD1 aligns across 8 bases. Germline-derived CDR1 and CDR2 are LGHDT and YNNKEL (reference sequence). This CDR3 contains 16 residues. Trimming took 4 bases from V and 1 from J; bases not matched to a gene: 8. Here the CDR3 DNA reads TGTGCCAGCAGCCGGGCGGGACAGGTTTCCCAAGAGACCCAGTACTTC. It is translated as CASSRAGQVSQETQYF.

V gene TRBV18 combines with J gene TRBJ2-3, with 11 bases lining up with TRBD1. The CDR3 consists of 18 residues. Germline CDR1 KGHSH, CDR2 LQKENI. After removal of 2 bases from V and 2 bases from J, the junction contained 9 bases not matched to a gene. The CDR3 sequence is CASSPITLDRGPTDTQYF. CDR3 in DNA: TGTGCCAGCTCACCAATCACCCTGGACAGGGGGCCCACAGATACGCAGTATTTT.